This T cell receptor beta chain was recovered during a study of shared clonotypes between healthy human individuals. It was CD45RO-negative cells, positively selected for CCR7, that made up naive CD8 cells, with terminally differentiated effector memory CD45RA+ cells excluded. The assay was immunoSEQ multiplex PCR, and TCRdb's table has in-frame clones only and misses some. This sample yields approximately 1.9 million clones, of which 93% are seen a single time; about 1.7% belongs to the top ten. CDR3 length: 18 residues. V gave up 2 bases and J gave up 3 bases; unmatched junction bases: 14. The germline V gene encodes CDR1 SGHDT and CDR2 YYEEEE.

This TCR was recovered from a man aged 18 to 29 in good health. Some clones in this sample may be carry-over from other donors' samples. Sample: naive CD8+ T cells from PBMCs. V gene TRBV5-6 combines with J gene TRBJ1-1; 9 nucleotides agree with TRBD1. In DNA, the CDR3 is TGTGCCAGCAGCTTAAGAACGGGACAGGGATGGGTTCACACTGAAGCTTTCTTT. This sequence encodes CASSLRTGQGWVHTEAFF.